This TCR beta chain was retrieved from a study of Ad26.COV2.S vaccination and SARS-CoV-2 variants. Study details: Ad26.COV2.S given intramuscularly, once or twice 56 days apart.

In the case of this clone: Its antigen is as yet unknown.

This CDR3 region has 15 residues. The V gene end was trimmed by 9 bases and the J gene end by 5 bases; junction bases not matched to a gene: 13. Germline lookup yields CDR1 MNHEY and CDR2 SVGAGI. Broader study findings: People given the vaccine had a wider spike-specific TCR breadth than placebo recipients did. Total responses of T cells may have been underestimated by the analyses of TCR breadth and depth. Post-vaccination breadth of spike-specific CD8+ and CD4+ T cell responses was reportedly substantial.

Clones were sequenced by immunoSEQ multiplex PCR, and TCRdb holds only the in-frame ones, with some missing. The sample carries roughly 700,000 clones, roughly 90% recorded once. This sample's treatment: roughly 20 received Ad26.COV2.S at low or high dose, single or two shots; roughly five received placebo; per-sample allocation not given. Repertoires come from day 63 after the first vaccine or placebo injection. The chain employs TRBV6-5 and TRBJ2-5, with 9 bases that match TRBD2. The sequences come from peripheral blood, collected in a trial of Ad26.COV2.S vaccine versus placebo. The TCR was taken from a person between 18 and 65 years old who received the Ad26.COV2.S COVID-19 vaccine or a placebo. CDR3 DNA sequence: TGTGCCAGTGGGGGGCTAGCGGGAAGAGGGGAGACCCAGTACTTC. Encoded protein: CASGGLAGRGETQYF.